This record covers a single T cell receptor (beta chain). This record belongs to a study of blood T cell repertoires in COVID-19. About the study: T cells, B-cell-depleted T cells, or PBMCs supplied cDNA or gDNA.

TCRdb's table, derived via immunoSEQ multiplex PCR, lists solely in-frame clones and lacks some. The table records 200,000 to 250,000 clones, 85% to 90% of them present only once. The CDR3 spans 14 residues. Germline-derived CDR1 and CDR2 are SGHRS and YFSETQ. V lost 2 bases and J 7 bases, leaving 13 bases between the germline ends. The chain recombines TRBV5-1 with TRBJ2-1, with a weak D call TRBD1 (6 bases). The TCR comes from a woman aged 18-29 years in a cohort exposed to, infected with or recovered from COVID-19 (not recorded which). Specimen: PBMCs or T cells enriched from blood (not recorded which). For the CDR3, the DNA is TGCGCCAGCAGCTTACAGGGACCTCGGAATGAGCAGTTCTTC. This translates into CASSLQGPRNEQFF.